The 6 T cell receptor beta chains presented below share a single source sample, sequenced in a study of immune evolution from preneoplasia to lung adenocarcinoma (dated by TCRdb to the early 2020s). Library preparation employed the immunoSEQ multiplex PCR assay. Held by TCRdb, this immuneACCESS table contains in-frame sequences only and omits some clones. Under half of the omission traces to an unresolved V gene where checked; the cause of the rest is unknown. This sample gives over 3,500 clones in total; 88% of them show up just once. Around 2.4% of the sample comes from the top ten. Sequences were obtained from FFPE lung adenocarcinoma in situ tissue. Sample cell subset or site, as interpreted from the label and publication: preinvasive adenocarcinoma in situ (AIS). The receptors originated from a person aged 55-80 years with lung adenocarcinoma.

The chain uses TRBV7-8 and TRBJ1-1; 11 bases match TRBD1. CDR1 and CDR2 (germline): SGHVS, FQNEAQ. The V gene end was trimmed by 4 bases and the J gene end by 0 bases; junction bases not matched to a gene: 7. CDR3 size: 17 residues. In DNA form, the CDR3 reads TGTGCCAGCAGCTCCCTCGGGACAGGGGGAATGAACACTGAAGCTTTCTTT. It encodes CASSSLGTGGMNTEAFF.

The chain joins TRBV7-2 to TRBJ1-2; D perhaps matches TRBD1 (6 bases). The germline CDR1 and CDR2 sequences are SGHTA and FQGNSA. V was trimmed by 8 bases and J by 8 bases, leaving 27 bases between them. CDR3 length: 16 amino acids. This CDR3 reads CASSEGGGWGARGYTF. The CDR3, as DNA: TGTGCCAGCTCTGAAGGAGGAGGGTGGGGGGCGCGAGGCTACACCTTC.

J is TRBJ1-5 and V is TRBV6-6; D perhaps matches TRBD1 (6 bases). V dropped 6 bases and J dropped 8 bases, with 17 bases sitting between them. The CDR3 extends over 14 amino acids. In germline, CDR1 is MNHNY, CDR2 SVGAGI (reference sequence). CDR3 DNA: TGTGCCAGCAGGCAACAGGGATGGGTAGAGCCCCAGCATTTT. Translated, it gives CASRQQGWVEPQHF.

V is TRBV5-4 and J is TRBJ2-3, with 9 positions matching TRBD1. This CDR3 comprises 14 residues. CDR1 and CDR2 from the germline V gene are SGHNT and YYREEE (reference sequence). Germline trimming cut 4 bases from V and 3 bases from J; bases unmatched to any gene: 3. As DNA, the CDR3 is TGTGCCAGCAGCACCGGACAGGGGACAGATACGCAGTATTTT. It is translated as CASSTGQGTDTQYF.

The V and J genes are TRBV5-1 and TRBJ1-1, with unresolved D. Between the trimmed V and J ends, which lost 1 base and 2 bases, there was a span of 9 bases. Looked up from germline, CDR1 is SGHRS and CDR2 is YFSETQ. The CDR3 runs to 14 residues. For the CDR3, the DNA is TGCGCCAGCAGCTTGTTGGTAGAAAACACTGAAGCTTTCTTT. This codes for CASSLLVENTEAFF.

V is TRBV7-8 and J is TRBJ1-5, with D tentatively TRBD1 (5 bases). This CDR3 spans 14 amino acids. Deletions cut 2 bases from V and 6 bases from J, with 11 bases between. Looked up from germline, CDR1 is SGHVS and CDR2 is FQNEAQ. CDR3: CASSLSPGSQPQHF. CDR3 sequence (DNA): TGTGCCAGCAGCTTAAGCCCAGGGTCTCAGCCCCAGCATTTT.